One and the same sample provided the 6 T cell receptor beta chains below, sequenced in a study of T cells in Graves' hyperthyroidism and ophthalmopathy. Template material for amplifying TCR beta CDR3 regions consisted of RNA transcripts. First-round RT-PCR with HTBI primers amplified the TCR CDR3 region. Via MiXCR, TCRdb re-called the multiplex PCR reads, giving one row per CDR3 protein. The sample has 450,000 to 650,000 distinct CDR3 sequences, roughly 15% seen once. Sequenced sample: blood. Source of these receptors: a young woman with Graves' ophthalmopathy.

This clonotype has at least ten counts. J is TRBJ1-3 and V is TRBV5-1, with TRBD1 as a possible D gene (5 bases). The CDR3 spans 16 residues. CDR1 SGHRS and CDR2 YFSETQ come from the germline V gene. V was pared by 3 bases and J by 0 bases, with 13 bases between. This chain's CDR3 is CASSWSPGTSGNTIYF. CDR3 in DNA: TGCGCCAGCAGCTGGAGCCCCGGGACCTCTGGAAACACCATATATTTT.

J is TRBJ2-5 and V is TRBV5-1, with 8 positions matching TRBD2. V dropped 4 bases and J dropped 3; count of bases not matched to a gene: 2. CDR1 and CDR2 (germline): SGHRS, YFSETQ. The CDR3 has 13 residues. The CDR3 here is CASSRGGEETQYF. The CDR3 DNA reads as TGCGCCAGCAGCCGGGGGGGGGAAGAGACCCAGTACTTC.

The chain combines TRBV4-3 with TRBJ1-5; a weak D match, TRBD1 (6 bases). Germline V gene sequence: CDR1 LGHNA, CDR2 YSLEER. Between the trimmed V and J ends, which lost 0 bases and 9 bases, there was a span of 15 bases. There are 15 residues in the CDR3. CDR3 nucleotides: TGCGCCAGCAGCCAAGAGGGCGGAGGGGGTGGGCCCCAGCATTTT. Translation: CASSQEGGGGGPQHF.

This clonotype was seen only a few times. The CDR3 reads CASSLGQPGLSPLHF. CDR3 nucleotides: TGTGCCAGCAGCTTAGGTCAACCGGGTCTTTCACCCCTCCACTTT. The chain carries TRBV7-9 and TRBJ1-6; D remains ambiguous. Trimming left V 1 base short and J 9 bases short, with 13 bases between. The CDR3 contains 15 residues. CDR1 and CDR2 (germline): SEHNR, FQNEAQ (reference sequence).

This clonotype was observed a handful of times. The chain uses TRBV10-3 and TRBJ2-1; tentative D call: TRBD2 (5 bases). Germline CDR1 reads ENHRY; CDR2 reads SYGVKD. V was trimmed by 4 bases and J by 9 bases, leaving 7 bases between them. The CDR3 length is 11 residues. The CDR3 DNA is TGTGCCATCAGTGCGGGAAGTGAGCAGTTCTTC. Its translation is CAISAGSEQFF.

This clonotype has ten or more counts. The chain uses TRBV7-8 and TRBJ2-1; 7 bases match TRBD2. The ends lost 4 bases at V and 5 bases at J; junction bases unmatched: 11. The CDR3 has 16 residues. Germline loops: CDR1 SGHVS, CDR2 FQNEAQ. CDR3 nucleotide sequence: TGTGCCAGCAGCTCCTCTCCCAGCGGGGTTGACAATGAGCAGTTCTTC. Translating gives CASSSSPSGVDNEQFF.